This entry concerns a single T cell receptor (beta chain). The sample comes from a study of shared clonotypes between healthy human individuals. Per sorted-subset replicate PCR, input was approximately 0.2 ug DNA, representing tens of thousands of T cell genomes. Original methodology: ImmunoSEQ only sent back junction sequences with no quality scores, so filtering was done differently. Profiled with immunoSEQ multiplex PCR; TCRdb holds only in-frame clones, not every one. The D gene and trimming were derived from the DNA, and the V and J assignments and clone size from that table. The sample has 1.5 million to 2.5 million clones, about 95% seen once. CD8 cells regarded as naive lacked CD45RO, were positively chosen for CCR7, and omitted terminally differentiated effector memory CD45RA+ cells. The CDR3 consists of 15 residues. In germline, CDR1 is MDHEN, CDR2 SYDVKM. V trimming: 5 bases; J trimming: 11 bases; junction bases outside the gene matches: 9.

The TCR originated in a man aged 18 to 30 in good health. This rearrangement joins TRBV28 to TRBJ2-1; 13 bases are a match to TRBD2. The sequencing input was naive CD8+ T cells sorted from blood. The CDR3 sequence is CASSPGLAGDQQQFF. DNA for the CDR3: TGTGCCAGCAGTCCTGGACTAGCGGGAGATCAGCAGCAGTTCTTC.